The clone carrying this T cell receptor beta chain came up many times. Its target is unknown. The data belong to a study of CD8 T cells in ankylosing spondylitis. Overall study findings and caveats: What appeared characteristic of ankylosing spondylitis blood was a TCR beta motif of fewer than ten highly homologous variants.

TCRdb reprocessed the 5' RACE reads with MiXCR, giving one entry per CDR3 protein. This table holds 500,000 to 650,000 distinct CDR3 sequences, less than 6% found once. Trimming took off 3 bases at V and 7 bases at J, with 12 bases between the two ends. Looked up from germline, CDR1 is MNHEY and CDR2 is SMNVEV (reference sequence). There are 13 residues in the CDR3. The receptor comes from a male donor with ankylosing spondylitis. J is TRBJ1-2 and V is TRBV27; D is unresolved. Sequencing was done on a sample of blood, either unsorted or a sorted T cell fraction (not recorded which). CDR3 sequence reads: CASSFMSGSGYTF. The CDR3 DNA follows: TGTGCCAGCAGTTTTATGAGTGGAAGTGGCTACACCTTC.